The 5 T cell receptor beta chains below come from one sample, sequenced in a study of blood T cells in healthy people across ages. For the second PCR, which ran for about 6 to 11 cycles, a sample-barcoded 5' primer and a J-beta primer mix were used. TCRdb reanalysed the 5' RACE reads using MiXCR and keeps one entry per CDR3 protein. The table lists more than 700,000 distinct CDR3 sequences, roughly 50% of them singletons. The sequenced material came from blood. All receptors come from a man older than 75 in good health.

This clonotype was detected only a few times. CDR3 DNA: TGTGCCAGCGCGCCGTATCGGAGCAGGAATGAAAAACTGTTTTTT. Encoded protein: CASAPYRSRNEKLFF. The chain uses TRBV7-2 and TRBJ1-4; unclear D gene. CDR1 and CDR2 (germline): SGHTA, FQGNSA. The V end lost 8 bases, the J end lost 5 bases, and 18 bases lay between the germline ends. CDR3 length: 15 amino acids.

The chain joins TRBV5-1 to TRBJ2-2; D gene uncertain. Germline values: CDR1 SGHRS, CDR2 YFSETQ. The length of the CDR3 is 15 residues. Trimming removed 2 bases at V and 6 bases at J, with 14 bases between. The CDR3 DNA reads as TGCGCCAGCAGCTTTGTCGTGGGCGACCCCGGGGAGCTGTTTTTT. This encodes CASSFVVGDPGELFF.

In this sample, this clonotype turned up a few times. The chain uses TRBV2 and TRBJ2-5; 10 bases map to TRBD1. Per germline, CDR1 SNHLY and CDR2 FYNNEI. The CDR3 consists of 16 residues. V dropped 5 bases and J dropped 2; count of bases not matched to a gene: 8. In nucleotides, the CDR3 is TGTGCCAGCAGTCGGGCCGGGACAGGGGAGCAAGAGACCCAGTACTTC. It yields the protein CASSRAGTGEQETQYF.

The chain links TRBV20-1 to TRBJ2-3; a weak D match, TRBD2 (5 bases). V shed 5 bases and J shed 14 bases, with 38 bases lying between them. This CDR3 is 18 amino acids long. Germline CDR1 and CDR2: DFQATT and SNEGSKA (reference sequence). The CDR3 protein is CSAATDASSGGLHRYAYF. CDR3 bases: TGCAGTGCTGCGACTGACGCCTCCTCCGGCGGGCTACACAGATACGCGTATTTT.

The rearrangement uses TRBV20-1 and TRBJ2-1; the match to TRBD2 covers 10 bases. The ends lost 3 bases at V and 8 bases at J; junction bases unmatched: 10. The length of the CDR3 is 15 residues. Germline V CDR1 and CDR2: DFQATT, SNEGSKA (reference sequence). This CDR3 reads CSARELAGRMDEQFF. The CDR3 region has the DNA TGCAGTGCTAGGGAACTAGCGGGAAGGATGGATGAGCAGTTCTTC.